This T cell receptor (beta chain) was retrieved from a study of CD8 T cells in ankylosing spondylitis. In this sample, this clonotype turned up a few times. The antigen remains undetermined. Findings and caveats of the study: Certain motif variants had earlier appeared in reactive arthritis synovial fluid and blood. It appeared that ankylosing spondylitis blood was characterized by a TCR beta motif of fewer than 10 highly homologous variants. Matched synovial fluid from ankylosing spondylitis patients was reported to be enriched for disease-linked clones.

For TCR beta, libraries came from quantitative 5'-RACE with molecular barcodes. From the 5' RACE reads, TCRdb called clonotypes with MiXCR, one entry per CDR3 protein. The repertoire holds 750,000 to 850,000 distinct CDR3 sequences, with approximately 10% as singletons. The CDR3 consists of 14 residues. Trimming pared 1 base from V and 2 bases from J, leaving 8 bases between. CDR1 is LGHNA, CDR2 YSLEER, per germline. The rearrangement links TRBV4-3 to TRBJ1-2; no firm D call. The sequence was obtained from a male donor with ankylosing spondylitis. Material for sequencing was blood, either unsorted or a sorted T cell fraction (not recorded which). The CDR3: CASSQAVRNYGYTF. The CDR3 nucleotides are TGCGCCAGCAGCCAAGCGGTCAGGAACTATGGCTACACCTTC.